This TCR beta chain was observed in a study of blood T cells in healthy people across ages. The ends were cut back, 0 bases at V and 2 bases at J, with 15 bases in the middle. Germline V gene data show CDR1 as DFQATT and CDR2 as SNEGSKA (reference sequence). The CDR3 is 16 amino acids. For the second PCR, which ran for 7 to 11 cycles, a sample-barcoded 5' primer and a J-beta primer mix were used. TCRdb re-called the 5' RACE reads with MiXCR, one entry per CDR3 protein. This sample has some 690,000 distinct CDR3 sequences, with about 20% found just once. This clonotype was sampled from a man in his sixties or seventies in good health. The sample taken for sequencing was blood. This sequence joins TRBV20-1 and TRBJ2-3, with D tentatively TRBD1 or TRBD2 (5 bases each). The CDR3 DNA reads as TGCAGTGCTAGAGATATAGGGACCGGGATCACAGATACGCAGTATTTT. Its translation is CSARDIGTGITDTQYF.